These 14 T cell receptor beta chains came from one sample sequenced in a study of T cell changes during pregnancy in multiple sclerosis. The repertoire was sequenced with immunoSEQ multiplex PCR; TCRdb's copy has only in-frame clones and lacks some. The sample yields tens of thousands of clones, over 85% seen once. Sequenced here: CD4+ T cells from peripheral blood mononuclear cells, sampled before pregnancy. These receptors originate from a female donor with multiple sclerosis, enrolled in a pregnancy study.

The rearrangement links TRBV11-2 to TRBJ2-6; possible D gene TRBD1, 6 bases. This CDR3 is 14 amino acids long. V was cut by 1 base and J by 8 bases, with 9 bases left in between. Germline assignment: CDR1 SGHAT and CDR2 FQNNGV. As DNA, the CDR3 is TGTGCCAGCAGCTTAGCCGGACAGACCAACGTCCTGACTTTC. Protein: CASSLAGQTNVLTF.

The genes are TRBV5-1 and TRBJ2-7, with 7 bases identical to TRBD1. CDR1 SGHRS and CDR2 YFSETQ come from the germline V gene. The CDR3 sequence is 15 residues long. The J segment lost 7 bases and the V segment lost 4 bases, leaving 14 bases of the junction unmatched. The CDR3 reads CASSLLQGPQGEQYF. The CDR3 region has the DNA TGCGCCAGCAGCCTACTACAGGGGCCGCAGGGGGAGCAGTACTTC. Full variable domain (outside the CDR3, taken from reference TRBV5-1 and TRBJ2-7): KAGVTQTPRYLIKTRGQQVTLSCSPISGHRSVSWYQQTPGQGLQFLFEYFSETQRNKGNFPGRFSGRQFSNSRSEMNVSTLELGDSALYLCASSLLQGPQGEQYFGPGTRLTVT.

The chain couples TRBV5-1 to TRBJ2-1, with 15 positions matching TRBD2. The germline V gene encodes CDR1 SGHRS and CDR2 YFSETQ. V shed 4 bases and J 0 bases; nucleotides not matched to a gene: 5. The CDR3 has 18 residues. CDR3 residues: CASSAGTSGRFSYNEQFF. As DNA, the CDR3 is TGCGCCAGCAGCGCGGGGACTAGCGGGAGGTTCTCCTACAATGAGCAGTTCTTC.

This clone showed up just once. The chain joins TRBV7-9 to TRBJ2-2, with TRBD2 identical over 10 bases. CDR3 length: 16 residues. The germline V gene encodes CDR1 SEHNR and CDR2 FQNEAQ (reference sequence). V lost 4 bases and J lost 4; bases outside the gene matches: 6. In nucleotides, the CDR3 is TGTGCCAGCAGCTATACTAGCGGGATCGCCACCGGGGAGCTGTTTTTT. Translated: CASSYTSGIATGELFF.

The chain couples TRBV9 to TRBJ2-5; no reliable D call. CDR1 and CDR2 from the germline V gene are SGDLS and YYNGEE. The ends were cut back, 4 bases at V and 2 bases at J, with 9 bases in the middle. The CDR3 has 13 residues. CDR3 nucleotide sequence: TGTGCCAGCAGCCGCGACATTCAAGAGACCCAGTACTTC. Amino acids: CASSRDIQETQYF. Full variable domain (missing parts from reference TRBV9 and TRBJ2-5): DSGVTQTPKHLITATGQRVTLRCSPRSGDLSVYWYQQSLDQGLQFLIQYYNGEERAKGNILERFSAQQFPDLHSELNLSSLELGDSALYFCASSRDIQETQYFGPGTRLLVL.

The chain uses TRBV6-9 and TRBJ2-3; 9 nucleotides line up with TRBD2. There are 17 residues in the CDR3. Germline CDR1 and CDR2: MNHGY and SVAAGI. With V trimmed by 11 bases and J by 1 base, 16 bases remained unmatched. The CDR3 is CARDALAGGICTDTQYF. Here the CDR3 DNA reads TGTGCCCGCGATGCACTAGCGGGCGGAATATGCACAGATACGCAGTATTTT.

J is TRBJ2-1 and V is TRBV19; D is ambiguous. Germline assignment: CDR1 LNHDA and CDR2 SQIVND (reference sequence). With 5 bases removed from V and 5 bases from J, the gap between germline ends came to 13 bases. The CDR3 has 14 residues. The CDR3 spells CASSGSRLNNEQFF. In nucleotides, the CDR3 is TGTGCCAGTAGTGGGTCGAGACTCAACAATGAGCAGTTCTTC.

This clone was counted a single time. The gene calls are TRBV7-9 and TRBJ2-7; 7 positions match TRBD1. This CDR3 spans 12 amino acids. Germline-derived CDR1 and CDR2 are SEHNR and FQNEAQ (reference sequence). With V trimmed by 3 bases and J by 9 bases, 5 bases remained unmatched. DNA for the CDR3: TGTGCCAGCAGCTTCGGGACAGCCTCGCAGTACTTC. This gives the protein CASSFGTASQYF.

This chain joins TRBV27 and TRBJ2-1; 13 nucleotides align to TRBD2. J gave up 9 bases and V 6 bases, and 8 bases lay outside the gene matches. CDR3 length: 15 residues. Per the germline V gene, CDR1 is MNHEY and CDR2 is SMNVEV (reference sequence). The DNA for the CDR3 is TGTGCCAGCAGCTTACTAGCGGGGGGGCCTCTTGAGCAGTTCTTC. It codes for CASSLLAGGPLEQFF.

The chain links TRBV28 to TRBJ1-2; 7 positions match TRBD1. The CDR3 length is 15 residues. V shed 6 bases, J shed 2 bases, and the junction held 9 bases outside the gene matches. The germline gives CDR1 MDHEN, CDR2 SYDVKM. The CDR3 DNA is TGTGCCAGCAGGGGCGGGACAGCGACCAACTATGGCTACACCTTC. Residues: CASRGGTATNYGYTF.

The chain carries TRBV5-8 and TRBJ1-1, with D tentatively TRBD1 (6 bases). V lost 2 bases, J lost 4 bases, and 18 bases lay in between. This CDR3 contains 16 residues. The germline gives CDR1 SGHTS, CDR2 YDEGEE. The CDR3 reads CASSFRVGGALTEAFF. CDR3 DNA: TGTGCCAGCAGCTTCAGGGTCGGGGGGGCCCTCACTGAAGCTTTCTTT.

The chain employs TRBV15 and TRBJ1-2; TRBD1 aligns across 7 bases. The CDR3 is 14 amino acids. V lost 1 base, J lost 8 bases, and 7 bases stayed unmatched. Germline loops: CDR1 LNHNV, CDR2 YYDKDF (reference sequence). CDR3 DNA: TGTGCCACCAGCAGAGGACCCGACAGGGTCGGCTACACCTTC. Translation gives CATSRGPDRVGYTF.

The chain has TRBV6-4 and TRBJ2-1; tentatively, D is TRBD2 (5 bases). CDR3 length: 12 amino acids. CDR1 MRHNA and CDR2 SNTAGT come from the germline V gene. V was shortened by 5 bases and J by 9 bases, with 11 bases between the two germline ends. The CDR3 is CASSSSHGEQFF. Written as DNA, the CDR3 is TGTGCCAGCAGTTCTAGCCACGGTGAGCAGTTCTTC.

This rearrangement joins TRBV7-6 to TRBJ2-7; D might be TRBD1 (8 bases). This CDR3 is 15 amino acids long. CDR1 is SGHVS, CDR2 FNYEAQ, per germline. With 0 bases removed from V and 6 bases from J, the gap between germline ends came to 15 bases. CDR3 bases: TGTGCCAGCAGCTTAGCGTTACAGGGGGAGGGCGAGCAGTACTTC. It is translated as CASSLALQGEGEQYF.